This entry lists 15 T cell receptor beta chains sequenced from one sample in a study of T cells in Graves' hyperthyroidism and ophthalmopathy. RNA transcripts gave rise to amplified TCR beta CDR3 regions. Initially, a first-round RT-PCR of the TCR CDR3 employed the HTBI primer set. TCRdb redid the calling of the multiplex PCR reads with MiXCR, one entry per CDR3 protein. The table includes approximately 400,000 distinct CDR3 sequences, 15% to 20% detected once. Specimen: blood. Receptors originate from a woman aged 18-29 years with Graves' hyperthyroidism.

V gene TRBV28 combines with J gene TRBJ2-6, with a tentative D call TRBD2 (5 bases). V lost 8 bases and J lost 0, with 14 bases in between. This CDR3 is built from 16 residues. Looked up from germline, CDR1 is MDHEN and CDR2 is SYDVKM. The CDR3 DNA is TGTGCCAGCTACGGAGGCCCCAGCTCTGGGGCCAACGTCCTGACTTTC. It is translated as CASYGGPSSGANVLTF. The whole variable domain, remainder taken from reference TRBV28 and TRBJ2-6, is DVKVTQSSRYLVKRTGEKVFLECVQDMDHENMFWYRQDPGLGLRLIYFSYDVKMKEKGDIPEGYSVSREKKERFSLILESASTNQTSMYLCASYGGPSSGANVLTFGAGSRLTVL.

J is TRBJ1-2 and V is TRBV7-3, with TRBD1 identical over 8 bases. The CDR3 is 12 amino acids. J gave up 8 bases and V 5 bases, and 4 bases lay outside the gene matches. CDR1 and CDR2 from the germline V gene are SGHTA and FQGTGA. The CDR3 is CASSQGARGYTF. The CDR3 bases are TGTGCCAGCAGCCAGGGGGCGCGGGGCTACACCTTC.

This clonotype was found many times. The CDR3 here is CASADSLNTEAFF. CDR3 coding DNA: TGTGCCAGCGCGGATAGCCTGAACACTGAAGCTTTCTTT. The rearrangement joins TRBV2 to TRBJ1-1, with D hard to call. Trimming removed 8 bases at V and 0 bases at J, with 10 bases between. Per germline, CDR1 SNHLY and CDR2 FYNNEI. This CDR3 is built from 13 residues.

Comments on this clonotype: This may be a read error: a much more frequent sequence differs by one nucleotide. The chain carries TRBV10-1 and TRBJ1-3; D is perhaps TRBD1 (6 bases). From germline, CDR1 is WNHNN and CDR2 SYGVQD (reference sequence). V was pared by 7 bases and J by 2 bases, with 9 bases between. This CDR3 has 13 amino acids. The DNA of the CDR3 is TGCGCCAGCATCACAGGGACTGGAAACACCATATATTTT. Translating gives CASITGTGNTIYF.

This rearrangement joins TRBV24-1 to TRBJ1-2; 7 nucleotides agree with TRBD1. V trimming: 3 bases; J trimming: 5 bases; junction bases outside the gene matches: 5. Germline CDR1 reads KGHDR; CDR2 reads SFDVKD. The CDR3 is 14 residues long. The CDR3 protein is CATSDTGQLYGYTF. The CDR3 DNA reads TGTGCCACCAGTGATACGGGACAGCTTTATGGCTACACCTTC.

This clonotype was detected many times. The chain links TRBV15 to TRBJ1-5, with D uncertain. The CDR3 consists of 14 residues. Germline assignment: CDR1 LNHNV and CDR2 YYDKDF (reference sequence). V was shortened by 0 bases and J by 8 bases, with 11 bases between the two germline ends. The CDR3 region is CATSREAGPKPQHF. In DNA form, the CDR3 reads TGTGCCACCAGCAGAGAGGCAGGTCCCAAGCCCCAGCATTTT. Full variable domain (remainder filled in from reference TRBV15 and TRBJ1-5): DAMVIQNPRYQVTQFGKPVTLSCSQTLNHNVMYWYQQKSSQAPKLLFHYYDKDFNNEADTPDNFQSRRPNTSFCFLDIRSPGLGDTAMYLCATSREAGPKPQHFGDGTRLSIL.

This clonotype has a count of ten or more. The chain recombines TRBV7-2 with TRBJ2-7; 7 bases agree with TRBD1. The V gene's germline CDR1 is SGHTA and CDR2 FQGNSA. The CDR3 totals 15 residues. Unmatched junction bases numbered 4, after V lost 2 bases and J lost 0 bases. The CDR3 DNA reads TGTGCCAGCAGCTTATCCCGACAGGGCTCCTACGAGCAGTACTTC. It codes for CASSLSRQGSYEQYF.

This clonotype was picked up many times. The J gene is TRBJ2-2, the V gene TRBV6-1; a possible D gene is TRBD1 (5 bases). The CDR3 runs 13 residues. Trimming removed 8 bases from V and 4 bases from J, with 11 bases in between. Germline assignment: CDR1 MNHNS and CDR2 SASEGT. CDR3 residues: CASGAIVTGELFF. The DNA of the CDR3 is TGTGCCAGCGGGGCAATAGTCACCGGGGAGCTGTTTTTT.

The V and J genes are TRBV28 and TRBJ2-7; 16 bases fit TRBD2. This CDR3 comprises 16 residues. J lost 10 bases, V lost 5 bases, and 11 bases had no gene match. From germline, CDR1 is MDHEN and CDR2 SYDVKM. In DNA, the CDR3 is TGTGCCAGCAGTCCCCCCGGGACTAGCGGGAGGGCGGGACAGTACTTC. The encoded protein is CASSPPGTSGRAGQYF. Based on the CDR3 plus reference TRBV28 and TRBJ2-7, the full variable domain is DVKVTQSSRYLVKRTGEKVFLECVQDMDHENMFWYRQDPGLGLRLIYFSYDVKMKEKGDIPEGYSVSREKKERFSLILESASTNQTSMYLCASSPPGTSGRAGQYFGPGTRLTVT.

There are many counts of this clonotype. This chain's CDR3 is CASQKETQYF. CDR3 nucleotides: TGTGCCAGCCAAAAAGAGACCCAGTACTTC. The chain uses TRBV27 and TRBJ2-5; no firm D call. The CDR3 is 10 residues long. Germline lookup yields CDR1 MNHEY and CDR2 SMNVEV (reference sequence). V lost 8 bases and J 3 bases, leaving 4 bases between the germline ends.

This clonotype was found many times. V gene TRBV19 combines with J gene TRBJ1-1; 9 nucleotides agree with TRBD1. V gave up 5 bases and J gave up 1 base; unmatched junction bases: 5. CDR3 size: 15 residues. Germline V gives CDR1 LNHDA, CDR2 SQIVND (reference sequence). In DNA, the CDR3 is TGTGCCAGTAGTTCACCGGGACAGGGGAACACTGAAGCTTTCTTT. As protein: CASSSPGQGNTEAFF.

This clonotype was counted ten times or more. The V gene is TRBV24-1, the J gene TRBJ2-7; a weak D match, TRBD2 (5 bases). The CDR3 totals 14 residues. Trimming took 3 bases from V and 5 from J, leaving 13 bases between them. The V gene's germline CDR1 is KGHDR and CDR2 SFDVKD. DNA for the CDR3: TGTGCCACCAGTGATAATCTCGGAGGCAACGAGCAGTACTTC. Translated: CATSDNLGGNEQYF.

This clonotype was seen at least ten times. The genes are TRBV28 and TRBJ2-7, with D uncertain. This CDR3 has 13 amino acids. Germline V CDR1 and CDR2: MDHEN, SYDVKM. Trimming stripped 5 bases from V and 0 bases from J, with 8 bases between. The CDR3 spells CASSEALSYEQYF. Written as DNA, the CDR3 is TGTGCCAGCAGTGAGGCCCTCTCCTACGAGCAGTACTTC.

This clonotype has more than one count but fewer than ten. The V gene is TRBV6-5, the J gene TRBJ2-5; the D gene is possibly TRBD2 (5 bases). Trimming stripped 0 bases from V and 2 bases from J, with 7 bases between. Germline lookup yields CDR1 MNHEY and CDR2 SVGAGI. The CDR3 is made up of 14 amino acids. For the CDR3, the DNA is TGTGCCAGCAGTTACTCTGGGAGACAAGAGACCCAGTACTTC. Encoded protein: CASSYSGRQETQYF.

This chain connects TRBV6-1 to TRBJ1-5; TRBD1 is a possible D gene (5 bases). Germline V CDR1 and CDR2: MNHNS, SASEGT. The CDR3 is 15 residues long. The V end was cut by 7 bases, the J end by 0 bases, with 13 bases between. Here the CDR3 reads CASTRERYSNQPQHF. CDR3 coding DNA: TGTGCCAGCACCAGGGAACGATATAGCAATCAGCCCCAGCATTTT.